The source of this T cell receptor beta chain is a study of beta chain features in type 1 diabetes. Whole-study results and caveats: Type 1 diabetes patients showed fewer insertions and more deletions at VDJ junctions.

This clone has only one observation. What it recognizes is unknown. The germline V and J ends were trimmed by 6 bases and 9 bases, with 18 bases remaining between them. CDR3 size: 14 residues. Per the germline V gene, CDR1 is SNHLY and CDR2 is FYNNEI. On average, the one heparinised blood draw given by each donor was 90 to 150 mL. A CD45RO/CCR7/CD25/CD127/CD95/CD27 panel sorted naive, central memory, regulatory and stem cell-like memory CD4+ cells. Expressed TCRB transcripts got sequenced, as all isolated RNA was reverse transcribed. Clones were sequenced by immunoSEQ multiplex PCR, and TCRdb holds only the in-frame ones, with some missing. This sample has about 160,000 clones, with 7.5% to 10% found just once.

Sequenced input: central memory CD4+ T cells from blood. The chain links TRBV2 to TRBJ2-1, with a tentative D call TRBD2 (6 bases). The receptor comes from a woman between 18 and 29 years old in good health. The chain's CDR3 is CASSRGRPPTEQFF. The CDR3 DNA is TGTGCCAGCAGCCGGGGGAGACCTCCAACTGAGCAGTTCTTC.